This T cell receptor beta chain was profiled in a study of blood T cell repertoires in COVID-19. Study in general: PBMCs, B-cell-depleted T cells, or T cells were the source of the cDNA or gDNA that made up the material.

Sequencing used immunoSEQ multiplex PCR; TCRdb keeps in-frame clones, though not all of them. Among 300,000 to 450,000 clones listed, more than 75% were seen once. Germline lookup yields CDR1 SNHLY and CDR2 FYNNEI. V lost 6 bases to trimming and J lost 3 bases; unmatched junction nucleotides: 11. CDR3 size: 16 residues. Followed longitudinally, the Seattle patients had been enrolled during active infection. The sequence was obtained from a woman aged 55-69 years with COVID-19, enrolled during active disease. The chain is built from TRBV2 and TRBJ2-7, with TRBD1 identical over 10 bases. The sample was peripheral blood. CDR3 protein: CASREPGQGSSYEQYF. For the CDR3, the DNA is TGTGCCAGCAGGGAACCGGGACAGGGGAGCAGCTACGAGCAGTACTTC.